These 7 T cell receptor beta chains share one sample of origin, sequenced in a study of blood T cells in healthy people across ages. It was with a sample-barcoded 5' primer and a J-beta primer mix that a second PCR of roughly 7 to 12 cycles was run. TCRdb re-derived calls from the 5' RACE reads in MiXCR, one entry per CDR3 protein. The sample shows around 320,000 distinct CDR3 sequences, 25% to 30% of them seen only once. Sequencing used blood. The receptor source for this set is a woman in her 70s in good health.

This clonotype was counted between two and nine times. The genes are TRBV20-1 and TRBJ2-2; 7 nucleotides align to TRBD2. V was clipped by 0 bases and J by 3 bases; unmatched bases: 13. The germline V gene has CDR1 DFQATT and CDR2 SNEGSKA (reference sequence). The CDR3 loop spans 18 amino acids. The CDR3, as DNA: TGCAGTGCTAGAGATCGTATGTCGGGAGGCGCTGACACCGGGGAGCTGTTTTTT. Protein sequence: CSARDRMSGGADTGELFF.

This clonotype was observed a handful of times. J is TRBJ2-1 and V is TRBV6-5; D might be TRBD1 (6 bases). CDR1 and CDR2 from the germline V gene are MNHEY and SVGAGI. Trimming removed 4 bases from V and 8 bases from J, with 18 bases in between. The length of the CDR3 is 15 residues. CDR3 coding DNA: TGTGCCAGCAGTTCCCCACCCCAGGGGTGGGATGAGCAGTTCTTC. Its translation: CASSSPPQGWDEQFF.

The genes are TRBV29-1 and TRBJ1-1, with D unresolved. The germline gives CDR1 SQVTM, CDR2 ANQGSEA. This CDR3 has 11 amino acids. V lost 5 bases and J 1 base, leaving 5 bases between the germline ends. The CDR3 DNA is TGCAGCGTTTTTGGGAACACTGAAGCTTTCTTT. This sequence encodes CSVFGNTEAFF.

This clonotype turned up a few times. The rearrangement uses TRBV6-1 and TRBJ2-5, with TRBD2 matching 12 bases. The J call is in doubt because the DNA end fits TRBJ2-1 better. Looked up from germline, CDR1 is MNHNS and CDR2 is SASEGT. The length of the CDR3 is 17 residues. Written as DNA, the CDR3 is TGTGCCAGCAGTGAATGGGCTAGCGGGAGGGCCGTTAATGAGCAGTTCTTC. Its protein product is CASSEWASGRAVNEQFF.

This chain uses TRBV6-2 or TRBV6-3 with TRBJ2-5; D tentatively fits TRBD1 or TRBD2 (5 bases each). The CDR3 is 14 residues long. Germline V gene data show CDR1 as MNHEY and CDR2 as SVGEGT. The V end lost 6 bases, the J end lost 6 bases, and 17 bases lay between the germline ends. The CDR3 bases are TGTGCCAGCAGATCGGACACCGACGGGAAGACCCAGTACTTC. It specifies CASRSDTDGKTQYF.

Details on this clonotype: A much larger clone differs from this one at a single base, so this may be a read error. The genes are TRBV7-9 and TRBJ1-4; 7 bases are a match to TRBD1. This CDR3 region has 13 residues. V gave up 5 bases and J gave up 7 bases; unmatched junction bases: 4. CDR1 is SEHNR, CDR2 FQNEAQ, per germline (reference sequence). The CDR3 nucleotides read TGTGCCAGCAGCCCTAGACAGGGTGAAAAACTGTTTTTT. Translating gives CASSPRQGEKLFF.

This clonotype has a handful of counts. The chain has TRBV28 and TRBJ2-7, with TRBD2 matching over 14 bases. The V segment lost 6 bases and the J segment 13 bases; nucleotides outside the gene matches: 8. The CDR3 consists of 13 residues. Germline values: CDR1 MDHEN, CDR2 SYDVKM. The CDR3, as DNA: TGTGCCAGCAGGACTAGCGGGAGGGGGGGTGAATACTTC. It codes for CASRTSGRGGEYF.